This TCR beta chain comes out of a study of T-cell memory formation after mild COVID-19. In TCRdb, the 5' RACE reads were re-called with MiXCR into one record per CDR3 protein. The table lists roughly 510,000 distinct CDR3 sequences, 17% of them singletons. CDR1 MNHEY and CDR2 SVGEGT come from the germline V gene. V gave up 2 bases and J gave up 0 bases, with 5 bases separating them. The CDR3 extends over 13 amino acids. Points from the study as a whole: Day 15 to 85 contracting clones showed balanced CD4/CD8; later expanders leaned CD4+.

As to this clonotype: Its antigen is as yet unknown.

V usage is TRBV6-2 or TRBV6-3 and J usage is TRBJ2-7; D is unresolved. This clonotype was sampled from an adult woman who had mild COVID-19 (a few samples of this study predate the infection). Cell type and time point are not known. Sequencing was carried out using PBMCs or a T cell subset sorted from them (not recorded which). The CDR3 nucleotides are TGTGCCAGCAGTTACGGCTTCTCCTACGAGCAGTACTTC. This gives the protein CASSYGFSYEQYF.